This T cell receptor beta chain was recovered during a study of OX40 agonist ivuxolimab in advanced cancers. V shed 2 bases and J shed 1 base, with 11 bases lying between them. The germline V gene has CDR1 LGHNA and CDR2 YSLEER. There are 16 residues in the CDR3. Assay: immunoSEQ multiplex PCR; the TCRdb copy retains only in-frame clones and omits some. The table lists roughly 76,000 clones, 85% to 90% of them singletons. This chain uses TRBV4-3 with TRBJ2-2, with D tentatively TRBD2 (6 bases). This TCR was sampled from an adult with an advanced solid tumor such as melanoma, head and neck, liver or kidney cancer. The sequences come from CD4+ or CD8+ T cells sorted from blood, collected in a trial of the OX40 agonist ivuxolimab. CDR3 in DNA: TGCGCCAGCAGCCAACAGGACTACCGGAACACCGGGGAGCTGTTTTTT. As protein: CASSQQDYRNTGELFF.